The entry below describes one TCR beta chain. Its matching antigen is unknown. The sample comes from a study of blood T cells in healthy people across ages. This CDR3 spans 14 amino acids. With V trimmed by 5 bases and J by 8 bases, 7 bases remained unmatched. With a J-beta primer mix and a sample-barcoded 5' primer, a second PCR ran about 7 to 12 cycles. Tags on each cDNA molecule came from a template-switch adaptor with 12 random nucleotides. In TCRdb, the 5' RACE reads were re-called with MiXCR into one record per CDR3 protein. The data show 800,000 or so distinct CDR3 sequences, with about half seen just once and over 15% held by the top ten. Study results and caveats: Naive CD4+ cells and diversity were both higher in long-lived donors than in aged donors. Donor CMV status, an unknown factor, possibly confounded changes in expanded clonotypes.

This clonotype originated in a man aged 80 or over in good health. The V and J genes are TRBV12-3 or TRBV12-4 and TRBJ1-4, with 8 bases aligning to TRBD1. Input material: blood. The CDR3 DNA sequence: TGTGCCAGCAGTGGAGACAGGGGCGGCGAAAAACTGTTTTTT. It is translated as CASSGDRGGEKLFF.